The rows below give T cell receptor beta chains drawn from one sample of a study of T-cell memory formation after mild COVID-19. TCRdb ran MiXCR on the 5' RACE reads and lists one entry per CDR3 protein. The sample carries around 50,000 distinct CDR3 sequences, roughly 27% recorded once. Material: PBMCs or a T cell subset sorted from them (not recorded which). The receptors were sampled from a man aged 18 to 29 who had mild COVID-19 (a few samples of this study predate the infection). Cell type and time point are not known. The CDR3 runs from the conserved cysteine through the conserved F or W. The D gene is left open where the match is weak. Rows may omit the clone size; those that give it use once, few, many or a size class.

abundance	j_gene	v_gene	d_gene	CDR3aa	CDR3nt
.	TRBJ2-3	TRBV9	.	CASSGGALSSTDTQYF	TGTGCCAGCAGCGGGGGGGCGTTATCGAGCACAGATACGCAGTATTTT
few	TRBJ2-1	TRBV18	.	CASSPRRVEQFF	TGTGCCAGCTCACCACGTCGGGTTGAGCAGTTCTTC
few	TRBJ2-2	TRBV15	.	CATSRGDGDTGELFF	TGTGCCACCAGCAGAGGGGACGGAGACACCGGGGAGCTGTTTTTT
few	TRBJ2-3	TRBV7-9	TRBD1	CASSIQGATDTQYF	TGTGCCAGCAGCATACAGGGGGCCACAGATACGCAGTATTTT
.	TRBJ2-1	TRBV6-5	TRBD2	CASRRGGHNEQFF	TGTGCCAGCAGGCGGGGGGGGCACAATGAGCAGTTCTTC
.	TRBJ2-2	TRBV18	.	CASSPDGPGELFF	TGTGCCAGCTCACCAGATGGGCCCGGGGAGCTGTTTTTT
many	TRBJ2-7	TRBV6-2/TRBV6-3	TRBD2	CASSSLTSGGISYEQYF	TGTGCCAGCAGTTCCCTCACTAGCGGGGGGATTTCCTACGAGCAGTACTTC
few	TRBJ1-2	TRBV5-4	TRBD1	CASSLAGRTGIDGYTF	TGTGCCAGCAGCTTGGCCGGTCGGACAGGGATAGATGGCTACACCTTC
few	TRBJ2-3	TRBV7-8	.	CASIQGGAVGDTQYF	TGTGCCAGCATCCAGGGGGGAGCCGTGGGGGATACGCAGTATTTT
few	TRBJ1-2	TRBV4-2	.	CASSQADSAWGYTF	TGTGCCAGCAGCCAAGCGGACAGCGCTTGGGGCTACACCTTC
few	TRBJ2-5	TRBV7-3	.	CASSPGFGGGGQETQYF	TGTGCCAGCAGCCCCGGTTTTGGGGGCGGTGGACAAGAGACCCAGTACTTC
few	TRBJ2-5	TRBV12-3/TRBV12-4	.	CAAGGSGETQYF	TGTGCCGCGGGCGGTAGCGGAGAGACCCAGTACTTC
.	TRBJ2-3	TRBV7-9	TRBD1	CASSPTLTGAPDTQYF	TGTGCCAGCAGCCCGACCTTGACAGGGGCCCCAGATACGCAGTATTTT
.	TRBJ1-2	TRBV4-3	TRBD1	CASSQDPGTGINYGYTF	TGCGCCAGCAGCCAAGATCCCGGGACAGGGATCAACTATGGCTACACCTTC
.	TRBJ2-4	TRBV4-1	.	CASSRTQTRYVEQYF	TGCGCCAGCAGCCGGACACAAACCCGATATGTGGAGCAGTACTTC
.	TRBJ1-1	TRBV5-6	.	CASSPGRPQPEAFF	TGTGCCAGCAGCCCTGGGCGACCCCAGCCTGAAGCTTTCTTT
few	TRBJ2-3	TRBV5-1	.	CASSLEGDNTDTQYF	TGCGCCAGCAGCTTGGAAGGGGACAACACAGATACGCAGTATTTT
.	TRBJ2-2	TRBV7-2	.	CASSSGPENTGELFF	TGTGCCAGCAGTTCAGGTCCGGAGAACACCGGGGAGCTGTTTTTT
.	TRBJ2-6	TRBV28	.	CASSLLGVTGANVLTF	TGTGCCAGCAGTTTATTAGGTGTTACTGGGGCCAACGTCCTGACTTTC
.	TRBJ2-5	TRBV6-2/TRBV6-3	.	CASSYSIPGETQYF	TGTGCCAGCAGTTACTCGATCCCCGGAGAGACCCAGTACTTC
.	TRBJ2-2	TRBV6-2/TRBV6-3	.	CAIRLRVTGELFF	TGTGCCATCCGCCTAAGGGTTACCGGGGAGCTGTTTTTT
few	TRBJ1-5	TRBV6-5	.	CASGVRAHNQPQHF	TGTGCCAGCGGGGTGCGGGCCCACAATCAGCCCCAGCATTTT
few	TRBJ2-4	TRBV7-9	TRBD1	CASSPDRGRNIQYF	TGTGCCAGCAGCCCTGACAGGGGGCGAAACATTCAGTACTTC
.	TRBJ1-2	TRBV2	.	CASSERRSTNYGYTF	TGTGCCAGCTCGGAACGGCGGTCGACTAACTATGGCTACACCTTC
few	TRBJ2-3	TRBV7-2	.	CASSLIRQGGFTDTQYF	TGTGCCAGCAGCTTAATTAGGCAGGGGGGATTCACAGATACGCAGTATTTT
many	TRBJ2-1	TRBV27	TRBD1	CASSPMGQYNEQFF	TGTGCCAGCAGTCCCATGGGACAGTACAATGAGCAGTTCTTC
.	TRBJ2-1	TRBV7-9	TRBD2	CASSSPPPGGKGNEQFF	TGTGCCAGCAGCTCGCCCCCGCCGGGGGGGAAAGGGAATGAGCAGTTCTTC
.	TRBJ2-3	TRBV2	.	CASSEVSGSTDTQYF	TGTGCCAGCAGTGAAGTCAGCGGGTCCACAGATACGCAGTATTTT
.	TRBJ1-5	TRBV6-5	.	CASSPRTGTYSNQPQHF	TGTGCCAGCAGTCCCAGAACCGGGACTTATAGCAATCAGCCCCAGCATTTT
.	TRBJ1-2	TRBV7-9	TRBD1	CASSLGTGSGYTF	TGTGCCAGCAGCTTAGGGACAGGGAGCGGCTACACCTTC
.	TRBJ2-2	TRBV29-1	.	CSGRRGNTGELFF	TGCAGTGGTCGGCGGGGGAACACCGGGGAGCTGTTTTTT
.	TRBJ2-3	TRBV7-2	TRBD1	CASSPRETGADTQYF	TGTGCCAGCAGCCCACGGGAAACAGGGGCGGATACGCAGTATTTT
.	TRBJ2-1	TRBV27	TRBD2	CASSLPGGAREQFF	TGTGCCAGCAGTTTACCCGGGGGGGCCAGGGAGCAGTTCTTC
.	TRBJ2-5	TRBV7-2	TRBD2	CASREVAGAHQETQYF	TGTGCCAGCAGAGAAGTAGCGGGGGCTCACCAAGAGACCCAGTACTTC
.	TRBJ1-2	TRBV9	.	CASRDHSVNYGYTF	TGTGCCAGCAGGGACCACAGTGTAAACTATGGCTACACCTTC
many	TRBJ2-7	TRBV29-1	.	CSVEVADYEQYF	TGCAGCGTTGAAGTAGCCGACTACGAGCAGTACTTC
.	TRBJ1-1	TRBV4-1	TRBD1	CASSQDRVEGAGTEAFF	TGCGCCAGCAGCCAAGATCGGGTGGAGGGGGCTGGCACTGAAGCTTTCTTT
few	TRBJ1-1	TRBV29-1	.	CSVAGSTEAFF	TGCAGCGTTGCCGGGAGCACTGAAGCTTTCTTT
.	TRBJ2-7	TRBV7-2	.	CASSLAGFNEQYF	TGTGCCAGCAGCTTAGCAGGGTTTAACGAGCAGTACTTC
many	TRBJ1-6	TRBV11-2	.	CAWAALGNSPLHF	TGTGCCTGGGCGGCCCTCGGGAATTCACCCCTCCACTTT
.	TRBJ2-2	TRBV11-2	TRBD2	CASSHHKRGTGELFF	TGTGCCAGCAGCCACCATAAGCGGGGCACCGGGGAGCTGTTTTTT
few	TRBJ2-7	TRBV19	.	CASSNRVPSTEQYF	TGTGCCAGTAGTAACCGGGTCCCGTCTACGGAGCAGTACTTC
few	TRBJ2-3	TRBV6-2/TRBV6-3	.	CAGDTQYF	TGTGCCGGGGATACGCAGTATTTT
few	TRBJ2-3	TRBV7-8	TRBD2	CASSPATSGGARGTDTQYF	TGTGCCAGCAGCCCAGCGACTAGCGGGGGGGCCAGAGGCACAGATACGCAGTATTTT
few	TRBJ2-1	TRBV29-1	TRBD1	CSVEHPTGAGEQFF	TGCAGCGTTGAACACCCGACAGGGGCTGGTGAGCAGTTCTTC
few	TRBJ1-1	TRBV20-1	TRBD1	CSARPGGNTEAFF	TGCAGTGCTAGACCAGGGGGCAACACTGAAGCTTTCTTT
.	TRBJ2-5	TRBV4-3	.	CASSQEGGSEWETQYF	TGCGCCAGCAGCCAAGAGGGGGGTAGCGAATGGGAGACCCAGTACTTC
few	TRBJ2-7	TRBV6-6	TRBD1	CASSYDRGKYEQYF	TGTGCCAGCAGTTACGACAGGGGGAAATACGAGCAGTACTTC
few	TRBJ2-1	TRBV6-1	TRBD2	CASSPTSGGANEQFF	TGTGCCAGCAGCCCTACTAGCGGGGGGGCCAATGAGCAGTTCTTC
few	TRBJ1-1	TRBV6-5	TRBD1	CASSPTGTEAFF	TGTGCCAGCAGTCCGACAGGGACCGAAGCTTTCTTT
few	TRBJ2-3	TRBV7-6	.	CASSLVTSRTDTQYF	TGTGCCAGCAGCTTAGTTACTAGCCGAACAGATACGCAGTATTTT
few	TRBJ2-7	TRBV4-3	TRBD2	CASSPRTAGGSEQYF	TGCGCCAGCAGCCCTAGGACAGCGGGGGGCTCCGAGCAGTACTTC
few	TRBJ2-2	TRBV4-3	TRBD1	CASSHATGENTGELFF	TGCGCCAGCAGCCATGCCACAGGGGAGAACACCGGGGAGCTGTTTTTT
few	TRBJ2-1	TRBV7-9	.	CASSARNEQFF	TGTGCCAGCAGCGCTCGGAATGAGCAGTTCTTC
few	TRBJ2-2	TRBV11-2	.	CASSLGQNTGELFF	TGTGCCAGCAGCTTAGGACAGAACACCGGGGAGCTGTTTTTT
.	TRBJ2-7	TRBV7-6	.	CASSPGTRVNEQYF	TGTGCCAGCAGCCCCGGGACTCGCGTTAACGAGCAGTACTTC
.	TRBJ2-1	TRBV12-3/TRBV12-4	.	CASSFSGRGNEQFF	TGTGCCAGCAGTTTTTCCGGCAGGGGAAATGAGCAGTTCTTC
.	TRBJ2-7	TRBV7-6	.	CASSLEQTAGGPYEQYF	TGTGCCAGCAGCTTAGAACAGACCGCCGGGGGGCCCTACGAGCAGTACTTC
few	TRBJ2-5	TRBV11-2	.	CASSPPQGPQETQYF	TGTGCCAGCAGCCCACCCCAGGGGCCTCAAGAGACCCAGTACTTC
few	TRBJ2-2	TRBV5-1	.	CASSLVGTTGELFF	TGCGCCAGCAGCTTGGTGGGGACCACCGGGGAGCTGTTTTTT